This is a list of T cell receptor beta chains from one sample in a study of technical replicates of blood from several donors. The table came from immunoSEQ multiplex PCR; TCRdb's copy has only in-frame clones and leaves some out. Of 45,000 to 55,000 clones listed, 94% are singletons. What was sequenced was T cells isolated from PBMCs. These receptors all come from a human donor in good health. Each CDR3 is given without its conserved first and last residue. Each record gives: J gene, V gene, CDR3 protein.

>TRBJ2-2|TRBV7-6
ASSLAGGIANTGELF
>TRBJ1-5|TRBV5-6
ASSLGTVSNQPQH
>TRBJ2-3|TRBV29-1
SVVSRLSTDTQY
>TRBJ2-7|TRBV28
ASSLLAGTGLYEQY
>TRBJ1-1|TRBV7-9
ASSGRGQMNTEAF
>TRBJ2-7|TRBV9
ASSVALGPTYEQY
>TRBJ2-7|TRBV5-1
ASSWAVTDVSYEQY
>TRBJ2-1|TRBV5-1
ATSAGTALNEQF
>TRBJ1-2|TRBV5-1
ASSLGASGYT
>TRBJ2-1|TRBV6-5
ASSYDLRGLSDEQF
>TRBJ2-7|TRBV5-6
ASSLPGQGYEQY
>TRBJ1-2|TRBV10-3
AISSRAQEDGYT
>TRBJ2-5|TRBV28
ASSLRTGGLKETQY
>TRBJ1-1|TRBV11-1
ASSATWGGLNTEAF
>TRBJ2-1|TRBV5-1
ASSSAGTSGRGGSYNEQF
>TRBJ1-6|TRBV15
ATSRALGPRGRPLH
>TRBJ1-5|TRBV7-2
ASSPTGGGYQPQH
>TRBJ2-1|TRBV18
ASSSIGQGLLNEQF
>TRBJ2-2|TRBV5-4
ASTETRGRGGNTGELF
>TRBJ1-1|TRBV11-3
ASSFTGVMNTEAF
>TRBJ2-5|TRBV29-1
SVNWPLAGVNGETQY
>TRBJ1-2|TRBV9
ASSVEGQAVGGYT
>TRBJ2-7|TRBV20-1
SARGGSEQY
>TRBJ2-5|TRBV6-5
ASNRERSVETQY
>TRBJ2-5|TRBV12-5
ASGNRGRETQY
>TRBJ2-1|TRBV7-9
ASSFVARGGLDEQF
>TRBJ1-3|TRBV6-5
ASSSVGRGSGNTIY
>TRBJ1-2|TRBV5-1
ASSPEGLGAYGYT
>TRBJ2-7|TRBV28
ASSPSYGLKPYEQY
>TRBJ2-2|TRBV11-3
ASSYPSGILNTGELF
>TRBJ1-1|TRBV7-6
ASSYQGDTEAF
>TRBJ2-5|TRBV5-1
ASSQGQGRETQY
>TRBJ2-7|TRBV28
ASSLLRAGGENGVPYEQY
>TRBJ2-3|TRBV10-3
AISWRGRTDTQY
>TRBJ2-6|TRBV28
ASSPALAGATSGANVLT
>TRBJ2-5|TRBV28
ASSLLRSLTSGRQETQY
>TRBJ1-1|TRBV10-3
ATTLAGTVFTEAF
>TRBJ2-7|TRBV6-5
ASSPGGESSYEQY
>TRBJ2-7|TRBV7-9
ASSSLQVPYEQY
>TRBJ2-7|TRBV29-1
SVEDLRDYEQY
>TRBJ2-1|TRBV7-8
ASSLYRGDEQF
>TRBJ1-2|TRBV29-1
SGGQLGGYT
>TRBJ1-4|TRBV29-1
SVVVGAREGEKLF
>TRBJ1-1|TRBV7-9
ASSFNRGNTEAF
>TRBJ1-3|TRBV7-9
ASSPKAANPSGNTIY
>TRBJ2-1|TRBV29-1
SAGGGALDEQF
>TRBJ1-1|TRBV5-1
ASSLVQAMNTEAF
>TRBJ1-6|TRBV5-4
ASSSGQINSPLH
>TRBJ1-2|TRBV6-5
ASSYGQGPYGYT
>TRBJ2-7|TRBV29-1
SVEDPTGVSYEQY
>TRBJ2-1|TRBV7-3
ASSPGYLYNEQF
>TRBJ2-1|TRBV9
ASSGQGHNEQF
>TRBJ2-1|TRBV20-1
SARRDNEQF
>TRBJ2-5|TRBV9
ASSAGGTAFSGGETQY
>TRBJ2-1|TRBV28
ASSPGSAKQF
>TRBJ2-5|TRBV10-3
ASNQGAGPQETQY
>TRBJ2-7|TRBV5-1
ASSLAGTEPSYEQY
>TRBJ2-3|TRBV9
ASSVEGTNTDTQY